The clone carrying this T cell receptor beta chain turned up a few times. These data originate in a study of cytomegalovirus exposure and HLA in healthy donors. The PCR contained 60 Vbeta and 13 Jbeta primers. Produced via immunoSEQ multiplex PCR; TCRdb's table is partial and in-frame only. The sample carries about 85,000 clones, under 85% recorded once. V gave up 6 bases and J gave up 3 bases, with 5 bases separating them. Germline CDR1 is SNHLY and CDR2 is FYNNEI. This CDR3 region has 11 residues. This clonotype originated in a boy between 10 and 17 years old in good health and CMV-seronegative. The chain is built from TRBV2 and TRBJ1-1; no firm D call. Specimen: PBMCs. CDR3 coding DNA: TGTGCCAGCAGCCCGGACACTGAAGCTTTCTTT. Its translation: CASSPDTEAFF.